This T cell receptor beta chain was sequenced in a study of T cell repertoires in cytomegalovirus infection. Whole-study context: Both CMV infection and a matching HLA type were indicated by public TCR beta signatures. Overall study results and limits: Predominance within the ex vivo response was attributable to HLA-C-restricted CMV-specific TCR beta clonotypes. The cumulative frequency of public TCR beta families identified carriers of CMV plus the relevant HLA.

The V gene's germline CDR1 is MNHNY and CDR2 SVGAGI (reference sequence). V lost 0 bases to trimming and J lost 8 bases, with 11 bases between them. The CDR3 runs to 15 residues. Concerning this clonotype: The antigen is unknown.

TCRdb re-called the reads through MiXCR, storing one row per CDR3 protein. Here the sample spans 450,000 to 550,000 distinct CDR3 sequences, 16% being singletons. This receptor was identified in a human donor in good health (CMV status not recorded). Some clones in this sample may be carry-over from other donors' samples. The sequencing input was CD8+ T cells from PBMCs. The chain uses TRBV6-6 and TRBJ1-6; D may be TRBD1 (5 bases). CDR3: CASSYSTDSYSPLHF. The CDR3 DNA sequence: TGTGCCAGCAGTTACTCGACAGATTCGTATTCACCCCTCCACTTT.